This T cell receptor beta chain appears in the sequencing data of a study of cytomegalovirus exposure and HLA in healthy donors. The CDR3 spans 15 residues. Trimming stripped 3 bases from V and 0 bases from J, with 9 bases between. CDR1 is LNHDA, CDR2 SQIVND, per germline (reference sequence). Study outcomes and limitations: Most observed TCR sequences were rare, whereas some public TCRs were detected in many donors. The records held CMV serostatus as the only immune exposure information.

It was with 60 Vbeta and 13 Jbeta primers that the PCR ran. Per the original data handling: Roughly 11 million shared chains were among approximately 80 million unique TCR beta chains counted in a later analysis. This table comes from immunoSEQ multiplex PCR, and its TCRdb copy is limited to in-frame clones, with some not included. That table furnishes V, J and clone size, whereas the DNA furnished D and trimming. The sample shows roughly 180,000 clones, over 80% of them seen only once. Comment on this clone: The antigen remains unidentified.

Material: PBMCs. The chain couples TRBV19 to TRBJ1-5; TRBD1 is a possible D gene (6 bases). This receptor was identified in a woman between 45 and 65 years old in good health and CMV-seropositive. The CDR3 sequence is CASSIGTHSNQPQHF. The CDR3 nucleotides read TGTGCCAGTAGTATTGGGACACATAGCAATCAGCCCCAGCATTTT.